This paragraph covers one T cell receptor beta chain sequence. This sample was taken from a study of blood T cell repertoires in COVID-19. Study at large: Italy, Spain and the United States were the sources of the convalescent and acute COVID-19 samples.

This CDR3 comprises 14 residues. Per germline, CDR1 KGHSY and CDR2 FQNENV. V was clipped by 4 bases and J by 6 bases, with 16 bases between them. Profiling relied on immunoSEQ multiplex PCR, and the TCRdb table lists in-frame clones only, not all of them. This table holds about 150,000 clones, 75% to 90% found once. The clonotype originates from a man younger than 35 with COVID-19, enrolled during active disease. Input material: peripheral blood. The rearrangement links TRBV16 to TRBJ2-7, with a tentative D call TRBD2 (7 bases). For the CDR3, the DNA is TGTGCCAGCAGCCCCTACGGGGGGCACGGCGAGCAGTACTTC. Amino acid sequence: CASSPYGGHGEQYF.